What follows are 14 T cell receptor beta chains derived from one specimen sequenced in a study of blood T cell repertoires in COVID-19. Some clones are missing from TCRdb's copy, which holds only in-frame ones; the method was immunoSEQ multiplex PCR. The sample lists about 140,000 clones, about 77% occurring once. Material for sequencing was peripheral blood. The source is a woman between 50 and 59 years old with active or convalescent COVID-19.

The V and J genes are TRBV30 and TRBJ2-7; 9 bases fit TRBD1. V lost 2 bases to trimming and J lost 5 bases; unmatched junction nucleotides: 10. Germline lookup yields CDR1 GTSNPN and CDR2 SVGIG (reference sequence). The CDR3 has 15 amino acids. This chain's CDR3 is CAWSSGTGYEDEQYF. CDR3 in DNA: TGTGCCTGGAGTTCCGGGACAGGGTATGAGGACGAGCAGTACTTC.

This clone was seen more than once but under ten times. The V call is TRBV11-3, the J call TRBJ2-1, with 9 bases aligning to TRBD1. This CDR3 has 14 residues. Germline V gene lookup returns CDR1 SGHNT and CDR2 YENEEA. Unmatched junction bases numbered 5, after V lost 4 bases and J lost 7 bases. DNA for the CDR3: TGTGCCAGCAGCTCCCGGACAGGGGATAATGAGCAGTTCTTC. Protein product: CASSSRTGDNEQFF.

V is TRBV6-4 and J is TRBJ2-5, with D possibly TRBD1 on 5 matching bases. Germline CDR1 and CDR2: MRHNA and SNTAGT. The CDR3 runs to 15 residues. With 7 bases removed from V and 2 bases from J, the gap between germline ends came to 17 bases. The CDR3 coding sequence is TGTGCCAGCAACCCCTCCCTAAGGGGTCAAGAGACCCAGTACTTC. Translated, it gives CASNPSLRGQETQYF.

The chain joins TRBV7-2 to TRBJ1-2; D unclear. Germline V gene sequence: CDR1 SGHTA, CDR2 FQGNSA. Trimming took off 5 bases at V and 8 bases at J, with 21 bases between the two ends. This CDR3 is built from 15 residues. DNA of the CDR3: TGTGCCAGCAGCCCAAATTCCGGGGAGCGCGGGGGCTACACCTTC. This sequence encodes CASSPNSGERGGYTF.

The chain is built from TRBV7-8 and TRBJ2-7; 9 positions match TRBD1. The CDR3 runs to 15 residues. The germline V gene has CDR1 SGHVS and CDR2 FQNEAQ. The V gene end was trimmed by 6 bases and the J gene end by 1 base; junction bases not matched to a gene: 7. CDR3 nucleotides: TGTGCCAGCAGTTTTCCGGGACAGGGTTCCTACGAGCAGTACTTC. Protein product: CASSFPGQGSYEQYF.

The chain uses TRBV30 and TRBJ2-1; TRBD2 matches at 9 bases. The germline CDR1 and CDR2 sequences are GTSNPN and SVGIG (reference sequence). This CDR3 is 14 amino acids long. V was pared by 4 bases and J by 6 bases, with 7 bases of the junction left unmatched. CDR3 DNA: TGTGCCTGGAATATGCGGGGGGGCGCCAATGAGCAGTTCTTC. Amino acid sequence: CAWNMRGGANEQFF. The entire variable domain, with the rest obtained from reference TRBV30 and TRBJ2-1, is as follows: SQTIHQWPATLVQPVGSPLSLECTVEGTSNPNLYWYRQAAGRGLQLLFYSVGIGQISSEVPQNLSASRPQDRQFILSSKKLLLSDSGFYLCAWNMRGGANEQFFGPGTRLTVL.

The chain employs TRBV6-6 and TRBJ2-7; no firm D call. Germline CDR1 reads MNHNY; CDR2 reads SVGAGI (reference sequence). This CDR3 has 14 residues. Trimming shortened V by 2 bases and J by 7 bases, and 15 bases separated the two germline ends. Here the CDR3 reads CASSYRSSVEEQYF. The DNA for the CDR3 is TGTGCCAGCAGTTACCGGTCCTCGGTTGAGGAGCAGTACTTC.

V gene TRBV12-3 or TRBV12-4 combines with J gene TRBJ2-5; TRBD2 is a possible D gene (6 bases). The CDR3 spans 12 residues. V lost 5 bases, J lost 2 bases, and 6 bases lay in between. The CDR3 nucleotides are TGTGCCAGCAGTCGGGGGCAAGAGACCCAGTACTTC. Translation: CASSRGQETQYF.

The chain couples TRBV30 to TRBJ1-2; 7 bases agree with TRBD1. Trimming cost V 3 bases and J 0 bases; bases outside gene matches: 4. Germline lookup yields CDR1 GTSNPN and CDR2 SVGIG (reference sequence). This CDR3 is 14 amino acids long. The CDR3 nucleotides are TGTGCCTGGAGCTTGGGACAGCCTAACTATGGCTACACCTTC. It codes for CAWSLGQPNYGYTF.

CDR3 bases: TGTGCCAGTAGTATAGTTCTTTTGGCAGGGGCTAACTCTGGGGCCAACGTCCTGACTTTC. Amino acids: CASSIVLLAGANSGANVLTF. The chain has TRBV19 and TRBJ2-6; perhaps TRBD1 as D (6 bases). Germline CDR1 LNHDA, CDR2 SQIVND (reference sequence). V lost 1 base and J 0 bases, leaving 19 bases between the germline ends. This CDR3 has 20 amino acids.

The DNA of the CDR3 is TGTGCCAGCAGTCCAGGGACAGGGGGCGAAAGGAGCTACACCTTC. Residues: CASSPGTGGERSYTF. This chain links TRBV28 with TRBJ1-2; 12 positions match TRBD1. Per germline, CDR1 MDHEN and CDR2 SYDVKM. The V gene end was trimmed by 5 bases and the J gene end by 9 bases; junction bases not matched to a gene: 10. The CDR3 is 15 amino acids.

This chain connects TRBV29-1 to TRBJ2-4; 10 bases are a match to TRBD1. With 6 bases clipped from V and 4 bases from J, the junction kept 15 bases outside the gene matches. Germline-derived CDR1 and CDR2 are SQVTM and ANQGSEA. This CDR3 contains 17 residues. The CDR3 reads CSVLNGTGEGRKNIQYF. As DNA, the CDR3 is TGCAGCGTCCTAAATGGGACAGGGGAAGGTAGAAAAAACATTCAGTACTTC.

The chain is built from TRBV2 and TRBJ1-6; 9 bases agree with TRBD1. J lost 7 bases, V lost 5 bases, and 3 bases had no gene match. Germline V gene lookup returns CDR1 SNHLY and CDR2 FYNNEI. CDR3 length equals 14 residues. In DNA form, the CDR3 reads TGTGCCAGCAGTCTGACAGGGGGGAATTCACCCCTCCACTTT. Translation: CASSLTGGNSPLHF.

This chain uses TRBV2 with TRBJ1-6, with unresolved D. Between the trimmed V and J ends, which lost 6 bases and 7 bases, there was a span of 16 bases. This CDR3 comprises 15 residues. Germline V gene sequence: CDR1 SNHLY, CDR2 FYNNEI. The CDR3 protein is CASRESGYTNSPLHF. The CDR3 DNA reads TGTGCCAGCAGGGAATCGGGATACACCAATTCACCCCTCCACTTT. The full variable domain, in which reference TRBV2 and TRBJ1-6 provide the parts outside the CDR3, is EPEVTQTPSHQVTQMGQEVILRCVPISNHLYFYWYRQILGQKVEFLVSFYNNEISEKSEIFDDQFSVERPDGSNFTLKIRSTKLEDSAMYFCASRESGYTNSPLHFGNGTRLTVT.